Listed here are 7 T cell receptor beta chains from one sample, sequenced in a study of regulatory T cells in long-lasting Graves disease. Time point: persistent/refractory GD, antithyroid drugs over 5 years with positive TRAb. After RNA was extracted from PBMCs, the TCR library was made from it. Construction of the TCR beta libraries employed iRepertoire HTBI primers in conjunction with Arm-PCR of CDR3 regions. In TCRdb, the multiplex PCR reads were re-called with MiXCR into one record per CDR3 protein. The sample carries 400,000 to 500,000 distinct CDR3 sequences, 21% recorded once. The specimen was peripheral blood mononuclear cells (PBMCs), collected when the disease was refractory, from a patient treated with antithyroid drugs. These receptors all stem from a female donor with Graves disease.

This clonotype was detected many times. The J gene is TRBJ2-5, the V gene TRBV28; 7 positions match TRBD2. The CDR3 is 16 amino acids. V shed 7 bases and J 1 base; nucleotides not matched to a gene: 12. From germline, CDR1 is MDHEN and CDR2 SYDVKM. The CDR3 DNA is TGTGCCAGCACTCCTTTGGGGGGGATCAGCCAAGAGACCCAGTACTTC. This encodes CASTPLGGISQETQYF.

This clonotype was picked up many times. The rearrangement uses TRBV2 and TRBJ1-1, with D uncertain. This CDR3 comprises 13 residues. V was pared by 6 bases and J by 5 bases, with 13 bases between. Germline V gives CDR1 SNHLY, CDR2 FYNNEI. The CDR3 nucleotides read TGTGCCAGCAGAGGCTCCCTAAGAACTGAAGCTTTCTTT. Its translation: CASRGSLRTEAFF.

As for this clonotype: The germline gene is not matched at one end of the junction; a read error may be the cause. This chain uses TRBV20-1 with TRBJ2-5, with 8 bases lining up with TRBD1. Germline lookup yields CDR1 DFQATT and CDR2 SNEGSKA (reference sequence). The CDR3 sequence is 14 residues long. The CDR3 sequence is CSARDARGQETQCF. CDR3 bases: TGCAGTGCTAGAGATGCCAGGGGGCAAGAGACCCAGTGCTTC.

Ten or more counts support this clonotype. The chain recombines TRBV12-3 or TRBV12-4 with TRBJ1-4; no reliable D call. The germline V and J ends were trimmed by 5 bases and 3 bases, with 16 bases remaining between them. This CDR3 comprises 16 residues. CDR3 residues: CASSGLSGSANEKLFF. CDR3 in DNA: TGTGCCAGCAGTGGCCTATCTGGATCGGCTAATGAAAAACTGTTTTTT.

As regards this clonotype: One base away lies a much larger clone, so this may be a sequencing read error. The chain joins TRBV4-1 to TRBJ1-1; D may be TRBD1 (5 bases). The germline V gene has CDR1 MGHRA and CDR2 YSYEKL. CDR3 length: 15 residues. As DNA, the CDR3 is TGCGCCAGCAGCCAAGTCCGGACACCGAACACTGAAGCTTCCTTT. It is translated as CASSQVRTPNTEASF.

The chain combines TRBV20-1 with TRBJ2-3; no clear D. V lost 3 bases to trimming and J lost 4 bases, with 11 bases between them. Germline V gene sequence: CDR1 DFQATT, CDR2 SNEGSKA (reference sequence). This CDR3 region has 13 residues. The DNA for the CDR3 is TGCAGTGCTAGGCGAGTAGCTGCAGATACGCAGTATTTT. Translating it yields CSARRVAADTQYF.

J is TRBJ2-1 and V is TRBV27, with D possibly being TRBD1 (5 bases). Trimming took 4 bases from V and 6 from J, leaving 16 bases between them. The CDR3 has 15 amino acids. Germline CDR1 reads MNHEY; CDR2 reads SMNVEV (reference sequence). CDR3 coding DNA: TGTGCCAGCAGTTATGAGGCAGGGTGGGGCAATGAGCAGTTCTTC. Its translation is CASSYEAGWGNEQFF.